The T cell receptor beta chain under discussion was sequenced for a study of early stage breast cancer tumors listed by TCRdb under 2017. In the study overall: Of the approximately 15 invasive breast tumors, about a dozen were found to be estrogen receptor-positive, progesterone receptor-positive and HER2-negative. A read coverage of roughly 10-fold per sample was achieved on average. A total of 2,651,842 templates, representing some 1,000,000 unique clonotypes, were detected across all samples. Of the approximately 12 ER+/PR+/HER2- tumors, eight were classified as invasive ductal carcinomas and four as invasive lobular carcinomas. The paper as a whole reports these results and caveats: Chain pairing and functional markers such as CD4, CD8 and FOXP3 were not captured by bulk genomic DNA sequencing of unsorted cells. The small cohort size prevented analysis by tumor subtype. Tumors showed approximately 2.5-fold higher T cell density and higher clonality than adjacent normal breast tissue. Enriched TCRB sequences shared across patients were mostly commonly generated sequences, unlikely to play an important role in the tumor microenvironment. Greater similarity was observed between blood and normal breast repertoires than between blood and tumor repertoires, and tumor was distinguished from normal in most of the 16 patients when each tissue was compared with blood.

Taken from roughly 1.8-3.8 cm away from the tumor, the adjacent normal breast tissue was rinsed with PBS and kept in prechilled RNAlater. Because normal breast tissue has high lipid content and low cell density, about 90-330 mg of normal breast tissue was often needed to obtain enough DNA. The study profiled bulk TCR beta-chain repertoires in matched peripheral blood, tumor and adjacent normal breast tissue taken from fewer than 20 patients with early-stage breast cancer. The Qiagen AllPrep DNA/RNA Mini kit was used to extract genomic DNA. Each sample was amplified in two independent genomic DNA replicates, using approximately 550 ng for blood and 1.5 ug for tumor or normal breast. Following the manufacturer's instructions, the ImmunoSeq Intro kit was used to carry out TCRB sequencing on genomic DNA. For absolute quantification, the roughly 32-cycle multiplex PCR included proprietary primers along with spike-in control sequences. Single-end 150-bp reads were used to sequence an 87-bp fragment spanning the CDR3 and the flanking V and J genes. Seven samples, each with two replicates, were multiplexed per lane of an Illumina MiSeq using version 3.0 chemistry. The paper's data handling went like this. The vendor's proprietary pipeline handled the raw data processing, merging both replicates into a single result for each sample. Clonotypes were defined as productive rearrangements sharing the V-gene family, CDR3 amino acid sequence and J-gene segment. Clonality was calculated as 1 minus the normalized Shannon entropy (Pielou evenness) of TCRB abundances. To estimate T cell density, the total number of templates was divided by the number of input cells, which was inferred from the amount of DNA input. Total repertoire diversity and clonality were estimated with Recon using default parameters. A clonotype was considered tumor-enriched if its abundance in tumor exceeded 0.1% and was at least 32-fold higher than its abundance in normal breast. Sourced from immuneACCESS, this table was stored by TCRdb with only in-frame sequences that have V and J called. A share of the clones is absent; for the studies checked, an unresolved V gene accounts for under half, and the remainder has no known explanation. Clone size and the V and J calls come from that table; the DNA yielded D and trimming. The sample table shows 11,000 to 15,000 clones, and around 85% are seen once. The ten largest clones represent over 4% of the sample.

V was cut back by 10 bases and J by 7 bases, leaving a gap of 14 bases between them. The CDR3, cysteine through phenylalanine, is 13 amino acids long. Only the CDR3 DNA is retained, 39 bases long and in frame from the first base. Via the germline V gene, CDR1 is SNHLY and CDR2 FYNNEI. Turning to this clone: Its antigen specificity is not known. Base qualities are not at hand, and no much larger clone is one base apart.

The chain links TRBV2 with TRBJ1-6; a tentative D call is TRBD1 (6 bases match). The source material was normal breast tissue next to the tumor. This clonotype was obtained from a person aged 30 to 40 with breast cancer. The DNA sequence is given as TGTGCCACTAGAGGCAGGGGAAATTCACCCCTCCACTTT. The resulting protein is CATRGRGNSPLHF.